Sequencing of this TCR beta chain was carried out in a study of blood T cell repertoires in COVID-19. Clinical history reported by participants formed the basis on which cohorts were assigned. Two negative PCRs, clearance, or symptom resolution had been documented for recovered Cohort 3 donors. V shed 1 base and J 4 bases; nucleotides not matched to a gene: 5. The CDR3 runs 16 residues. The germline gives CDR1 SGHTA, CDR2 FQGNSA. This clone appeared a few times. TCRdb keeps only in-frame clones here, not all; method: immunoSEQ multiplex PCR. The sample includes 250,000 or so clones, more than 70% of them seen just once.

J is TRBJ2-2 and V is TRBV7-2; 8 bases agree with TRBD2. The receptor's source is a woman between 50 and 59 years old who had recovered from COVID-19. The sequenced sample consisted of PBMCs or T cells enriched from blood (not recorded which). CDR3 sequence: CASSLGAGEITGELFF. The CDR3 region has the DNA TGTGCCAGCAGCTTAGGAGCGGGGGAAATCACCGGGGAGCTGTTTTTT.